These T cell receptor beta chains were read from a single sample in a study of shared clonotypes between healthy human individuals. Assay used: immunoSEQ multiplex PCR; TCRdb lists only in-frame clones, some missing. The data contain hundreds of thousands of clones, around 96% of them singletons. Sequenced sample: naive CD8+ T cells sorted from blood. These receptors all come from a woman in her 30s in good health. The CDR3 runs from the conserved cysteine through the conserved F or W. The D gene is left open where the match is weak. Only some rows state a clone size, as once, few, many or a class for expanded clones.

clone size	V gene	D gene	J gene	CDR3 DNA	CDR3 protein
.	TRBV2	TRBD1	TRBJ1-1	TGTCGGACAGGGTTGAACACTGAAGCTTTCTTT	CRTGLNTEAFF
.	TRBV7-9	TRBD1	TRBJ2-7	TGTGCCAGCAGCTTAAGACAGGGGTACCTCCAAGAGCAGTACTTC	CASSLRQGYLQEQYF
.	TRBV10-3	.	TRBJ1-1	TGTGCCACCACGCCGGGGGACACTGAAGCTTTCTTT	CATTPGDTEAFF
.	TRBV4-1	.	TRBJ2-7	TGCGCCAGCAGCCAAGAATTGATACCCGACTCCTACGAGCAGTACTTC	CASSQELIPDSYEQYF
.	TRBV2	TRBD2	TRBJ2-7	TGTGCCAGCAGGTCCCTAGCGGGGGGGGGCGAGCAGTACTTC	CASRSLAGGGEQYF
.	TRBV28	TRBD2	TRBJ2-7	TGTGCCAGCAGTTTCTGGACTAGCGGGGCCTACGAGCAGTACTTC	CASSFWTSGAYEQYF
.	TRBV27	TRBD1	TRBJ2-3	TGTGCCAGCAGTTGGGGACAGGGGAGCACAGATACGCAGTATTTT	CASSWGQGSTDTQYF
.	TRBV2	.	TRBJ1-5	TGTGCCAGCAGAGGGACAACCAGCAATCAGCCCCAGCATTTT	CASRGTTSNQPQHF
once	TRBV4-1	.	TRBJ2-7	TGCGCCAGCAGCCAAGGGACACTTTACGAGCAGTACTTC	CASSQGTLYEQYF
once	TRBV6-5	.	TRBJ2-3	TGTGCCAGCAGTTACCCCACAGGGATGGGCACAGATACGCAGTATTTT	CASSYPTGMGTDTQYF
.	TRBV27	TRBD2	TRBJ2-1	TGTGCCAGCAGTACGGGGACTAGCGGACTATACAATGAGCAGTTCTTC	CASSTGTSGLYNEQFF
.	TRBV11-3	.	TRBJ2-7	TGTGCCAGCAGCCCCGGAGGAGGGACTGCTCACGAGCAGTACTTC	CASSPGGGTAHEQYF
.	TRBV7-6	TRBD2	TRBJ2-3	TGTGCCAGCAGCTTAGGAACTAGCGGGCCTATTAGCACAGATACGCAGTATTTT	CASSLGTSGPISTDTQYF
.	TRBV7-9	.	TRBJ2-1	TGTGCCAGCAGCTGGACCGGGACGGTATACAATGAGCAGTTCTTC	CASSWTGTVYNEQFF
.	TRBV7-2	.	TRBJ2-7	TGTGCCAGCAGCTTAGTAGGCCTGGACTCCGAGCAGTACTTC	CASSLVGLDSEQYF
.	TRBV2	.	TRBJ2-7	TGTGCCAGCAGTGACGGGGACGGCTACGAGCAGTACTTC	CASSDGDGYEQYF
.	TRBV6-6	TRBD1	TRBJ1-5	TGTGCCAGCAGTACGGACAGGGAGGAAGATCAGCCCCAGCATTTT	CASSTDREEDQPQHF
.	TRBV13	TRBD1	TRBJ2-3	TGTGCCAGCAGCCCTGAACAGGGGGAAAGTACAGATACGCAGTATTTT	CASSPEQGESTDTQYF
.	TRBV28	.	TRBJ1-1	TGTGCCAGCACAGAAAACACTGAAGCTTTCTTT	CASTENTEAFF
.	TRBV19	.	TRBJ1-2	TGTGCCAGTAGTCCACCGGACATATATGGCTACACCTTC	CASSPPDIYGYTF
once	TRBV5-1	.	TRBJ1-6	TGCGCCAGCACCATCTCCCGTGCCAGCCCGGAATCACCCCTCCACTTT	CASTISRASPESPLHF
.	TRBV27	TRBD2	TRBJ2-1	TGTGCCAGCAGTTTAGTGGGAGGGCCCTACAATGAGCAGTTCTTC	CASSLVGGPYNEQFF
.	TRBV30	TRBD1	TRBJ1-2	TGTGCCTGGAGCTGGGACAGTAGAAACTATGGCTACACCTTC	CAWSWDSRNYGYTF
.	TRBV28	TRBD1	TRBJ2-7	TGTGCCAGCAGGGGGGACAGCTACGAGCAGTACTTC	CASRGDSYEQYF
.	TRBV7-6	.	TRBJ2-1	TGTGCCAGCAGCTCTATCTCATTGAGCCGGGACCACAATGAGCAGTTCTTC	CASSSISLSRDHNEQFF
once	TRBV11-1	TRBD1	TRBJ2-5	TGTGCCAGCAGCTTTGGACAGGGAGTAATGGAGACCCAGTACTTC	CASSFGQGVMETQYF
.	TRBV15	.	TRBJ1-5	TGTGCCACCAGCAGGCTAGGTCAGCCCCAGCATTTT	CATSRLGQPQHF
.	TRBV6-5	.	TRBJ1-2	TGTGCCAGCATAAGAGGTCCGGGGCTTGGGTATGGCTACACCTTC	CASIRGPGLGYGYTF
.	TRBV7-9	.	TRBJ1-1	TGTGCCAGCAGCGAAAAGAGGGGAAGCGTTCAAGCTTTCTTT	CASSEKRGSVQAFF
.	TRBV2	TRBD2	TRBJ2-7	TGTGCCAGCAGGGGACTAGCACAAGTCCCAACCTACGAGCAGTACTTC	CASRGLAQVPTYEQYF
.	TRBV10-3	.	TRBJ1-4	TGTGCCAGCCAATGGAGGGAATTGAGTAATGAAAAACTGTTTTTT	CASQWRELSNEKLFF
.	TRBV11-2	.	TRBJ1-2	TGTGCCAGCAGCCCCCCGGGGTACTATGGCTACACCTTC	CASSPPGYYGYTF
.	TRBV28	TRBD1	TRBJ1-2	TGTGCCAGCAGTCCGACGGGACAGTCCTATGGCTACACCTTC	CASSPTGQSYGYTF
.	TRBV4-1	TRBD1	TRBJ1-4	TGCGCCAGCAGCCTTCAGTGGACAGGGATTTTTGAAAAACTGTTTTTT	CASSLQWTGIFEKLFF
.	TRBV19	TRBD1	TRBJ2-7	TGTGCCAGTAGCCCGACAGGGAGCTCCTACGAGCAGTACTTC	CASSPTGSSYEQYF
.	TRBV7-9	.	TRBJ2-1	TGTGCCAGCAATCGGGCAGGGCTCGATGAGCAGTTCTTC	CASNRAGLDEQFF
once	TRBV5-1	.	TRBJ1-2	TGCGCCAGCAGCTTGGGCAGGAGGAACTATGGCTACACCTTC	CASSLGRRNYGYTF
.	TRBV4-1	.	TRBJ1-1	TGCGCCAGCAGCCAAGAGGGGCGGCTAGAAGCTTTCTTT	CASSQEGRLEAFF
.	TRBV5-6	.	TRBJ2-7	TGTGCCAGCAGCTTGGGTGGGGCCAGCTCCTACGAGCAGTACTTC	CASSLGGASSYEQYF
.	TRBV11-2	TRBD2	TRBJ2-5	TGTGCCAGCAACCGACCGGGACTACAAGAGACCCAGTACTTC	CASNRPGLQETQYF
.	TRBV27	.	TRBJ1-5	TGTGCCAGCAGTTTATCGTGGAGCGTAAATCAGCCCCAGCATTTT	CASSLSWSVNQPQHF
.	TRBV13	.	TRBJ2-2	TGTGCCAGCAGCTCACCGGCCGGGGAGCTGTTTTTT	CASSSPAGELFF
.	TRBV28	TRBD1	TRBJ2-2	TGTGCCAGCAGTCCCAGGACAGGGGTCACCGGGGAGCTGTTTTTT	CASSPRTGVTGELFF
.	TRBV30	.	TRBJ2-2	TGTGGGGTAGCCAGCGGGGAGCTGTTTTTT	CGVASGELFF
.	TRBV6-5	.	TRBJ2-7	TGTGCCAGCTGGTCAGCCTCCTACGAGCAGTACTTC	CASWSASYEQYF
.	TRBV28	.	TRBJ1-5	TGTGCCAGCAGTCGAGAAAACAATCAGCCCCAGCATTTT	CASSRENNQPQHF
.	TRBV9	.	TRBJ2-1	TGTGCCAGCAGTGGTGGGTGGAGTGAGCAGTTCTTC	CASSGGWSEQFF
.	TRBV19	.	TRBJ1-1	TGTGCCAGTAGTAACTACAGGGCTAACACTGAAGCTTTCTTT	CASSNYRANTEAFF
.	TRBV28	.	TRBJ1-3	TGTGCCAGCAGTCCCGCAGGCGTAGGCTCTGGAAACACCATATATTTT	CASSPAGVGSGNTIYF
.	TRBV29-1	.	TRBJ2-7	TGCAGCGTTGAAGACAACTACGAGCAGTACTTC	CSVEDNYEQYF
.	TRBV10-2	.	TRBJ2-7	TGCGCCAGCAGTGAGTCTGGGGGCTACGAGCAGTACTTC	CASSESGGYEQYF
.	TRBV27	.	TRBJ2-1	TGTGCCAGCAGCCCCCTGGGTGGTGAGCAGTTCTTC	CASSPLGGEQFF
.	TRBV6-5	.	TRBJ2-5	TGTGCCAGCAGTTCGGGGCAAGAGACCCAGTACTTC	CASSSGQETQYF
few	TRBV7-9	.	TRBJ1-5	TGTGCCAGCAGCTCGGGGGGGCAGCCCCAGCATTTT	CASSSGGQPQHF
.	TRBV9	.	TRBJ1-3	TGTGCCAGCAGCTCCCGAGGGGGGGACTCTGGAAACACCATATATTTT	CASSSRGGDSGNTIYF
.	TRBV7-2	TRBD2	TRBJ2-7	TGTGCCAGCAGCTTGGTGGGGGCGATGGTAGGGACTAGCGGCTACGAGCAGTACTTC	CASSLVGAMVGTSGYEQYF
.	TRBV30	.	TRBJ2-1	TGTGCCTGGGACGCCCCCTCAGGCGGGCAGTTCTTC	CAWDAPSGGQFF